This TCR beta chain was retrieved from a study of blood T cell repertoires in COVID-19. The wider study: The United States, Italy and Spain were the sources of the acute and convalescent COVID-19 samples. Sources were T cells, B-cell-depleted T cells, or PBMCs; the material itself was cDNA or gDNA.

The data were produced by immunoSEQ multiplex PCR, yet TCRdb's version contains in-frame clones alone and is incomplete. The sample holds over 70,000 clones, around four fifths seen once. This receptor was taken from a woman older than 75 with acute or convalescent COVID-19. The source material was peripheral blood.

The CDR3 is CASSSPRGGSYGYTF. CDR3 nucleotide sequence: TGTGCCAGCAGTTCCCCTCGGGGTGGGTCTTATGGCTACACCTTC. The chain employs TRBV28 and TRBJ1-2; D is undetermined. The CDR3 has 15 residues. Trimming took 4 bases from V and 5 from J, leaving 17 bases between them. From germline, CDR1 is MDHEN and CDR2 SYDVKM.